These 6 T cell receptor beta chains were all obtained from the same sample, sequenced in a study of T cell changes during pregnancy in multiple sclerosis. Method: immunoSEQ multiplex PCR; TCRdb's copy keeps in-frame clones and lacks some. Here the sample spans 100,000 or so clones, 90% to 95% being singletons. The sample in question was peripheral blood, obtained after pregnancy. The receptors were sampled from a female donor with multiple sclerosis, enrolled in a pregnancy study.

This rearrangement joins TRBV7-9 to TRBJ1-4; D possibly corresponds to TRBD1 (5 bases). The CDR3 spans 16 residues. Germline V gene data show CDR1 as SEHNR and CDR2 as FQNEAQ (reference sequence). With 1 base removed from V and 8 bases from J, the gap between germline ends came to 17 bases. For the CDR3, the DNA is TGTGCCAGCAGCTTAGAAGGCAGGATCAAGGGGGAAAAACTGTTTTTT. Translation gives CASSLEGRIKGEKLFF.

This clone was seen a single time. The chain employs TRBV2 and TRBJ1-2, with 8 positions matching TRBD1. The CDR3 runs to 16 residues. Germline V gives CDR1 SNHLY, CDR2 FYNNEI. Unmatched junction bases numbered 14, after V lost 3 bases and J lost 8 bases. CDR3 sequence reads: CASSDLFDRGPKGYTF. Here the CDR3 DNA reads TGTGCCAGCAGTGACCTGTTTGACAGGGGCCCTAAGGGCTACACCTTC.

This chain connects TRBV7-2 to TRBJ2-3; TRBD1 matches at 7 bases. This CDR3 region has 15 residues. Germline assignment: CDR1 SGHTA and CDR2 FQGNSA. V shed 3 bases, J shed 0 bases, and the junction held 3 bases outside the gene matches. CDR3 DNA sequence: TGTGCCAGCAGCTTGATGACAGGGAGCACAGATACGCAGTATTTT. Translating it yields CASSLMTGSTDTQYF. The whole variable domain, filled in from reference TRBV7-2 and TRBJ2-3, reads GAGVSQSPSNKVTEKGKDVELRCDPISGHTALYWYRQSLGQGLEFLIYFQGNSAPDKSGLPSDRFSAERTGGSVSTLTIQRTQQEDSAVYLCASSLMTGSTDTQYFGPGTRLTVL.

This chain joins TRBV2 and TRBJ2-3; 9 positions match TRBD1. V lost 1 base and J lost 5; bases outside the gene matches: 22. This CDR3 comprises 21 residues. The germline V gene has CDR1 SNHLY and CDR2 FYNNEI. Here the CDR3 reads CASSEDRDRVFATRARDTQYF. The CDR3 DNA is TGTGCCAGCAGTGAAGACCGGGACAGGGTTTTCGCCACCCGCGCACGAGATACGCAGTATTTT.

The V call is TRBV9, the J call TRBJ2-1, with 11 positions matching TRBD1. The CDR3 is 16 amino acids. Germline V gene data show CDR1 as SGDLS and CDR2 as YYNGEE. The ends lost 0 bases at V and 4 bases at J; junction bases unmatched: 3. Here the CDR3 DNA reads TGTGCCAGCAGCGTAGCTGGACAGGGGGCATACAATGAGCAGTTCTTC. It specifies CASSVAGQGAYNEQFF. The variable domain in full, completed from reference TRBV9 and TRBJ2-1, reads DSGVTQTPKHLITATGQRVTLRCSPRSGDLSVYWYQQSLDQGLQFLIQYYNGEERAKGNILERFSAQQFPDLHSELNLSSLELGDSALYFCASSVAGQGAYNEQFFGPGTRLTVL.

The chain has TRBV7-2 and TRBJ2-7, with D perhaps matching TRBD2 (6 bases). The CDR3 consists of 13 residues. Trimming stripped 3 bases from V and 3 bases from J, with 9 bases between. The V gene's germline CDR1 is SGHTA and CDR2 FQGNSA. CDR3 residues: CASSFGGGYEQYF. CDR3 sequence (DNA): TGTGCCAGCAGCTTCGGGGGTGGCTACGAGCAGTACTTC.